Below are 28 T cell receptor beta chains sequenced from a single sample in a study of blood T cells in healthy people across ages. Then a second PCR, running roughly 7 to 11 cycles, was carried out with a sample-barcoded 5' primer and a J-beta primer mix. TCRdb reanalysed the 5' RACE reads using MiXCR and keeps one entry per CDR3 protein. The table has over 600,000 distinct CDR3 sequences, around 20% seen once; the top ten hold roughly 3.6%. Source material: blood. The receptors originated from a man in his sixties or seventies in good health.

The chain recombines TRBV25-1 with TRBJ2-5; 11 positions match TRBD2. The J call may be faulty, since TRBJ2-7 better matches the DNA end. Per the germline V gene, CDR1 is MGHDK and CDR2 is SYGVNS. CDR3 size: 16 residues. The CDR3 region has the DNA TGTGCCAGCAGTGAACTGACTAGCGGGATCACCTACGAGCAGTACTTC. It yields the protein CASSELTSGITYEQYF.

The V call is TRBV20-1, the J call TRBJ2-7; possible D gene TRBD1, 6 bases. The V and J ends lost 3 bases and 5 bases respectively, with 14 bases between them. The CDR3 is 13 amino acids. The germline V gene encodes CDR1 DFQATT and CDR2 SNEGSKA (reference sequence). CDR3 protein: CSASQGRANEQYF. DNA for the CDR3: TGCAGTGCTAGTCAGGGGCGCGCCAACGAGCAGTACTTC.

This clonotype has a count of ten or more. V and J are TRBV21-1 and TRBJ2-5; the DNA was not compared with TRBD1, the D call given in the table. TRBV21-1 is designated a pseudogene. This CDR3 has 15 amino acids. The CDR3 bases are TGTGCCAGCAGCAGAAAGACAGAGTACCAAGAGACCCAGTACTTC. Translation: CASSRKTEYQETQYF.

The J gene is TRBJ2-1, the V gene TRBV9, with 12 bases that match TRBD2. Per germline, CDR1 SGDLS and CDR2 YYNGEE. The CDR3 loop spans 21 amino acids. Germline trimming cut 0 bases from V and 0 bases from J; bases unmatched to any gene: 13. CDR3 DNA sequence: TGTGCCAGCAGCGTAGCTACGACTAGCGGGAGTGGTCTGAGCTCCTACAATGAGCAGTTCTTC. Its protein product is CASSVATTSGSGLSSYNEQFF.

This clonotype was recorded a few times. The rearrangement links TRBV29-1 to TRBJ1-2, with D perhaps TRBD1 (6 bases). Germline V gives CDR1 SQVTM, CDR2 ANQGSEA. The CDR3 runs to 14 residues. V was clipped by 0 bases and J by 8 bases, with 16 bases between them. The CDR3 protein is CSVEDPQGFWGYTF. The CDR3 DNA reads as TGCAGCGTTGAAGATCCGCAGGGGTTTTGGGGCTACACCTTC.

In this sample, this clonotype turned up a few times. V gene TRBV6-6 combines with J gene TRBJ2-7; 8 bases align to TRBD1. The trim removed 4 bases at V and 3 bases at J, leaving 5 bases unmatched. The CDR3 totals 14 residues. Germline V lookup: CDR1 MNHNY, CDR2 SVGAGI (reference sequence). The CDR3 DNA follows: TGTGCCAGCAGTTTCGACAGGGGAGGCTACGAGCAGTACTTC. Protein product: CASSFDRGGYEQYF.

This clonotype was detected a few times. CDR3 protein: CASSPPGRLLYEQYF. CDR3 sequence (DNA): TGTGCCAGCAGTCCACCGGGACGGCTTCTTTACGAGCAGTACTTC. The chain recombines TRBV28 with TRBJ2-7; D could derive from TRBD1 or TRBD2 (5 bases each). CDR3 length: 15 amino acids. Germline loops: CDR1 MDHEN, CDR2 SYDVKM. V was pared by 5 bases and J by 4 bases, with 18 bases between.

The rearrangement links TRBV20-1 to TRBJ2-1, with 8 bases matching TRBD2. The CDR3 covers 14 residues. Germline V gene sequence: CDR1 DFQATT, CDR2 SNEGSKA (reference sequence). Trimming at V came to 2 bases and at J to 2 bases, leaving 2 bases not matched to a gene. The chain's CDR3 is CSARISGTYNEQFF. The CDR3 nucleotides are TGCAGTGCTAGAATTAGCGGGACCTACAATGAGCAGTTCTTC.

This clonotype was recorded at least ten times. The gene calls are TRBV20-1 and TRBJ2-7; D assignment may be TRBD1 or TRBD2 (5 bases each). In germline, CDR1 is DFQATT, CDR2 SNEGSKA (reference sequence). The CDR3 loop spans 12 amino acids. Trimming took off 6 bases at V and 3 bases at J, with 12 bases between the two ends. CDR3 sequence (DNA): TGCAGTGCCCCGAGGGGAGTCTACGAGCAGTACTTC. As protein: CSAPRGVYEQYF.

The genes are TRBV12-5 and TRBJ1-1; no firm D call. This CDR3 comprises 13 residues. V lost 4 bases, J lost 0 bases, and 6 bases lay in between. Germline V gene lookup returns CDR1 LGHNT and CDR2 FRNRAP. CDR3 coding DNA: TGTGCTAGTGGTTCTACCATGAACACTGAAGCTTTCTTT. Its protein is CASGSTMNTEAFF.

The chain has TRBV7-2 and TRBJ2-2; 8 bases are a match to TRBD2. V lost 8 bases, J lost 7 bases, and 12 bases stayed unmatched. The CDR3 length is 15 residues. The V gene's germline CDR1 is SGHTA and CDR2 FQGNSA. The CDR3 loop is CASSKTSEVVGELFF. The DNA for the CDR3 is TGTGCCAGCTCTAAGACTAGCGAAGTGGTCGGGGAGCTGTTTTTT.

This chain joins TRBV7-2 and TRBJ2-4; possible D gene TRBD1, 6 bases. V lost 1 base and J lost 15, with 13 bases in between. From germline, CDR1 is SGHTA and CDR2 FQGNSA. This CDR3 spans 12 amino acids. For the CDR3, the DNA is TGTGCCAGCAGCTTAGGGACAGATCCTCTGTACTTC. Residues: CASSLGTDPLYF.

There are a few counts of this clonotype. As DNA, the CDR3 is TGCAGCGTTGAAGTACGGCAGACCCAGTACTTC. It specifies CSVEVRQTQYF. The chain is built from TRBV29-1 and TRBJ2-5; D remains unclear. The CDR3 runs to 11 residues. V shed 1 base and J shed 6 bases, with 6 bases lying between them. CDR1 is SQVTM, CDR2 ANQGSEA, per germline. The full variable domain, its missing parts supplied by reference TRBV29-1 and TRBJ2-5, is SAVISQKPSRDICQRGTSLTIQCQVDSQVTMMFWYRQQPGQSLTLIATANQGSEATYESGFVIDKFPISRPNLTFSTLTVSNMSPEDSSIYLCSVEVRQTQYFGPGTRLLVL.

This clonotype occurred once. The chain is built from TRBV7-9 and TRBJ2-2; the match to TRBD2 covers 11 bases. V was clipped by 5 bases and J by 6 bases; unmatched bases: 5. This CDR3 spans 15 amino acids. Germline CDR1 is SEHNR and CDR2 is FQNEAQ (reference sequence). CDR3 nucleotides: TGTGCCAGCAGCCATACTAGCGGGAGCTCCGGGGAGCTGTTTTTT. This gives the protein CASSHTSGSSGELFF.

This clonotype was picked up a small number of times. The chain combines TRBV6-1 with TRBJ2-1; 8 bases map to TRBD2. CDR3 size: 14 residues. The V gene end was trimmed by 6 bases and the J gene end by 5 bases; junction bases not matched to a gene: 6. Germline-derived CDR1 and CDR2 are MNHNS and SASEGT. For the CDR3, the DNA is TGTGCCAGCAGAAGAACTAGCGGAAACAATGAGCAGTTCTTC. Residues: CASRRTSGNNEQFF.

This chain uses TRBV9 with TRBJ2-2; TRBD1 matches at 8 bases. The J segment lost 6 bases and the V segment lost 3 bases, leaving 10 bases of the junction unmatched. The CDR3 sequence is 16 residues long. Germline-derived CDR1 and CDR2 are SGDLS and YYNGEE. The chain's CDR3 is CASSAGAGQVSGELFF. CDR3 sequence (DNA): TGTGCCAGCAGCGCTGGGGCGGGACAGGTATCCGGGGAGCTGTTTTTT.

The genes are TRBV6-5 and TRBJ2-1, with 7 bases lining up with TRBD2. V trimming: 9 bases; J trimming: 5 bases; junction bases outside the gene matches: 10. The germline V gene encodes CDR1 MNHEY and CDR2 SVGAGI. The CDR3 has 14 residues. Here the CDR3 reads CARRRELRNNEQFF. CDR3 bases: TGTGCCAGGAGGCGGGAGCTTCGGAACAATGAGCAGTTCTTC.

This clonotype occurred a few times. The CDR3 nucleotides read TGCAGTGCCCAACACGGACTAGCGGGAGGATACAATGAGCAGTTCTTC. Residues: CSAQHGLAGGYNEQFF. This chain links TRBV20-1 with TRBJ2-5, with 14 bases aligning to TRBD2. The J call could be wrong; TRBJ2-1 is a better fit for the DNA end. Germline-derived CDR1 and CDR2 are DFQATT and SNEGSKA (reference sequence). This CDR3 region has 16 residues.

J is TRBJ2-5 and V is TRBV18; the match to TRBD2 covers 8 bases. Per germline, CDR1 KGHSH and CDR2 LQKENI. The CDR3 has 13 residues. V shed 3 bases, J shed 6 bases, and the junction held 3 bases outside the gene matches. Here the CDR3 reads CASSPGLAQTQYF. The CDR3 nucleotides are TGTGCCAGCTCACCTGGACTAGCCCAGACCCAGTACTTC.

The V call is TRBV24-1, the J call TRBJ2-7; D possibly corresponds to TRBD1 (7 bases). The DNA end is a closer match to TRBJ2-5, so the J assignment may be wrong. CDR3 length: 15 amino acids. Per the germline V gene, CDR1 is KGHDR and CDR2 is SFDVKD. CDR3 protein: CATSGWDSLGGTQYF. CDR3 nucleotides: TGTGCCACCAGTGGGTGGGACAGCCTGGGAGGGACCCAGTACTTC.

The chain has TRBV10-3 and TRBJ2-3; 7 positions match TRBD1. Trimming at V came to 3 bases and at J to 4 bases, leaving 10 bases not matched to a gene. Per germline, CDR1 ENHRY and CDR2 SYGVKD. CDR3 length equals 16 residues. The CDR3, as DNA: TGTGCCATCAGTGATGCCGGGACAGAGCCCGCAGATACGCAGTATTTT. Its protein is CAISDAGTEPADTQYF.

In its sample, this clonotype was seen a few times. The V call is TRBV18, the J call TRBJ2-7; 7 bases fit TRBD1. V shed 6 bases, J shed 1 base, and the junction held 9 bases outside the gene matches. The CDR3 has 15 residues. From germline, CDR1 is KGHSH and CDR2 LQKENI. CDR3 amino acids: CASSPLDRLSYEQYF. The CDR3, as DNA: TGTGCCAGCTCCCCTCTGGACAGGTTATCCTACGAGCAGTACTTC.

A few counts support this clonotype. The chain joins TRBV24-1 to TRBJ2-7; D unclear. This CDR3 is built from 13 residues. Germline assignment: CDR1 KGHDR and CDR2 SFDVKD. The V end lost 12 bases, the J end lost 0 bases, and 14 bases lay between the germline ends. The CDR3 reads CAPWYWGSYEQYF. In DNA form, the CDR3 reads TGTGCCCCTTGGTATTGGGGCTCCTACGAGCAGTACTTC.

This clonotype was seen ten or more times. This sequence joins TRBV6-5 and TRBJ2-5, with D tentatively TRBD1 (5 bases). CDR1 and CDR2 from the germline V gene are MNHEY and SVGAGI. The V end lost 6 bases, the J end lost 5 bases, and 16 bases lay between the germline ends. The CDR3 covers 14 residues. The CDR3 protein is CASSRSRAGETQYF. The CDR3 DNA follows: TGTGCCAGCAGCCGTAGCAGGGCTGGTGAGACCCAGTACTTC.

Only a few counts were recorded for this clonotype. This sequence joins TRBV7-8 and TRBJ2-3; the match to TRBD2 covers 13 bases. V lost 5 bases, J lost 5 bases, and 7 bases stayed unmatched. CDR3 length equals 16 residues. CDR1 is SGHVS, CDR2 FQNEAQ, per germline. This CDR3 is CASSITSGRAGDTQYF. The CDR3 DNA follows: TGTGCCAGCAGCATAACTAGCGGGAGGGCGGGAGATACGCAGTATTTT.

The V and J genes are TRBV7-2 and TRBJ2-3, with 7 bases lining up with TRBD2. V lost 1 base to trimming and J lost 2 bases; unmatched junction nucleotides: 6. In germline, CDR1 is SGHTA, CDR2 FQGNSA. This CDR3 spans 16 amino acids. CDR3 nucleotide sequence: TGTGCCAGCAGCTTAGGGCGGGAGCGATTCACAGATACGCAGTATTTT. This gives the protein CASSLGRERFTDTQYF.

The V and J genes are TRBV20-1 and TRBJ2-4; either TRBD1 or TRBD2 may supply D (6 bases each). Between the trimmed V and J ends, which lost 3 bases and 1 base, there was a span of 13 bases. The CDR3 length is 15 residues. Per germline, CDR1 DFQATT and CDR2 SNEGSKA (reference sequence). The CDR3 coding sequence is TGCAGTGCTAGGGTTGGGGGGCAGGCCAAAAACATTCAGTACTTC. Encoded protein: CSARVGGQAKNIQYF.

This clonotype was found a few times. The chain joins TRBV10-3 to TRBJ1-2; 7 positions match TRBD1. Germline V gives CDR1 ENHRY, CDR2 SYGVKD. V lost 10 bases to trimming and J lost 2 bases; unmatched junction nucleotides: 10. This CDR3 is 14 amino acids long. This chain's CDR3 is CATEQTGTNYGYTF. In DNA, the CDR3 is TGTGCCACCGAACAGACAGGGACCAACTATGGCTACACCTTC.